A single sample is the source of the 22 T cell receptor beta chains below, sequenced in a study of T cell changes during pregnancy in multiple sclerosis. Profiled with immunoSEQ multiplex PCR; TCRdb holds only in-frame clones, not every one. In the table there are approximately 100,000 clones, almost 95% of which are singletons. The sequences come from peripheral blood, collected in the third trimester of pregnancy. The source is a female donor with multiple sclerosis, enrolled in a pregnancy study.

The chain is built from TRBV7-3 and TRBJ2-2; maybe TRBD1 (6 bases). V lost 0 bases and J 4 bases, leaving 9 bases between the germline ends. Germline V lookup: CDR1 SGHTA, CDR2 FQGTGA. This CDR3 has 15 residues. This CDR3 is CASSLTGAGTGELFF. As DNA, the CDR3 is TGTGCCAGCAGCTTAACGGGGGCGGGCACCGGGGAGCTGTTTTTT.

The genes are TRBV6-5 and TRBJ2-7; the match to TRBD2 covers 11 bases. The CDR3 length is 14 residues. The trim removed 5 bases at V and 0 bases at J, leaving 0 bases unmatched. Germline V gene data show CDR1 as MNHEY and CDR2 as SVGAGI. The CDR3 DNA sequence: TGTGCCAGCAGTACTAGCGGGAGCTCCTACGAGCAGTACTTC. Its translation: CASSTSGSSYEQYF.

Only one count was recorded for this clone. This chain links TRBV6-1 with TRBJ2-2, with TRBD2 as a possible D gene (6 bases). Germline assignment: CDR1 MNHNS and CDR2 SASEGT. The CDR3 covers 15 residues. Trimming removed 7 bases at V and 0 bases at J, with 12 bases between. The CDR3 here is CASIGRLANTGELFF. In nucleotides, the CDR3 is TGTGCCAGCATAGGGAGGCTCGCGAACACCGGGGAGCTGTTTTTT.

The chain carries TRBV27 and TRBJ2-5, with D unresolved. Trimming stripped 4 bases from V and 0 bases from J, with 12 bases between. Per germline, CDR1 MNHEY and CDR2 SMNVEV (reference sequence). CDR3 length: 15 residues. The CDR3 protein is CASSSNQVYQETQYF. The CDR3 DNA is TGTGCCAGCAGTTCAAATCAGGTGTACCAAGAGACCCAGTACTTC.

The chain employs TRBV29-1 and TRBJ1-2; D may be TRBD1 (5 bases). Germline CDR1 SQVTM, CDR2 ANQGSEA. This CDR3 is built from 13 residues. V gave up 1 base and J gave up 8 bases, with 14 bases separating them. Here the CDR3 reads CSVEGLGVEGYTF. CDR3 in DNA: TGCAGCGTTGAAGGCCTAGGGGTAGAGGGCTACACCTTC.

The chain uses TRBV10-3 and TRBJ2-3; TRBD1 might be the D (5 bases). CDR3 length: 13 residues. Trimming cost V 11 bases and J 1 base, with 13 bases left between them. Germline CDR1 ENHRY, CDR2 SYGVKD. The CDR3 is CASLGAGTDTQYF. The CDR3 DNA reads as TGTGCCTCCCTAGGGGCGGGCACAGATACGCAGTATTTT.

This chain connects TRBV5-5 to TRBJ1-4; D possibly corresponds to TRBD1 (6 bases). The CDR3 covers 16 residues. The germline V gene encodes CDR1 SGHKS and CDR2 YYEKEE (reference sequence). V was pared by 4 bases and J by 5 bases, with 18 bases between. DNA for the CDR3: TGTGCCAGCAGCCACGGCGGGGGGCGGGTGAATGAAAAACTGTTTTTT. As protein: CASSHGGGRVNEKLFF. Using reference TRBV5-5 and TRBJ1-4 for the parts outside the CDR3, the full variable domain is DAGVTQSPTHLIKTRGQQVTLRCSPISGHKSVSWYQQVLGQGPQFIFQYYEKEERGRGNFPDRFSARQFPNYSSELNVNALLLGDSALYLCASSHGGGRVNEKLFFGSGTQLSVL.

The genes are TRBV19 and TRBJ2-5; the D gene is possibly TRBD1 (5 bases). V lost 7 bases to trimming and J lost 4 bases, with 16 bases between them. The CDR3 length is 14 residues. The germline V gene encodes CDR1 LNHDA and CDR2 SQIVND (reference sequence). CDR3 DNA sequence: TGTGCCAGTATGGGGCAGGGATACGGAGAGACCCAGTACTTC. Translating it yields CASMGQGYGETQYF.

The V gene is TRBV5-1, the J gene TRBJ2-7, with 15 bases matching TRBD2. The CDR3 contains 18 residues. Germline CDR1 reads SGHRS; CDR2 reads YFSETQ. V was pared by 0 bases and J by 4 bases, with 8 bases of the junction left unmatched. CDR3 bases: TGCGCCAGCAGCTTGGGCCTCGGACTAGCGGGAGGGAATTACGAGCAGTACTTC. Translated, it gives CASSLGLGLAGGNYEQYF.

The CDR3 DNA follows: TGTGCCAGCAGCTTGTCAGGGGGCGTTTACGAGCAGTACTTC. Protein sequence: CASSLSGGVYEQYF. This rearrangement joins TRBV5-8 to TRBJ2-7; 8 bases align to TRBD1. The CDR3 sequence is 14 residues long. The germline CDR1 and CDR2 sequences are SGHTS and YDEGEE. The J segment lost 4 bases and the V segment lost 1 base, leaving 4 bases of the junction unmatched.

CDR3 residues: CASSPALGVNTEAFF. The CDR3 DNA sequence: TGTGCCAGCTCGCCCGCGCTGGGAGTGAACACTGAAGCTTTCTTT. V gene TRBV18 combines with J gene TRBJ1-1; D unresolved. Per germline, CDR1 KGHSH and CDR2 LQKENI. V was cut by 6 bases and J by 0 bases, with 14 bases left in between. This CDR3 contains 15 residues.

The chain is built from TRBV27 and TRBJ2-6; TRBD1 aligns across 7 bases. With V trimmed by 7 bases and J by 0 bases, 9 bases remained unmatched. CDR1 is MNHEY and CDR2 is SMNVEV in the germline V gene (reference sequence). The CDR3 spans 17 residues. The CDR3 reads CASNETGPYSGANVLTF. The CDR3 nucleotides read TGTGCCAGCAACGAGACAGGGCCCTACTCTGGGGCCAACGTCCTGACTTTC.

The J gene is TRBJ2-7, the V gene TRBV9; a weak D match, TRBD2 (5 bases). V shed 0 bases and J shed 7 bases, with 14 bases lying between them. Germline V gives CDR1 SGDLS, CDR2 YYNGEE. This CDR3 spans 14 amino acids. CDR3 in DNA: TGTGCCAGCAGCGTAGGAGGGAACCGAGGAGAGCAGTACTTC. Translating gives CASSVGGNRGEQYF.

The chain couples TRBV30 to TRBJ1-5; 7 bases align to TRBD1. The germline V gene has CDR1 GTSNPN and CDR2 SVGIG (reference sequence). Unmatched junction bases numbered 5, after V lost 2 bases and J lost 1 base. This CDR3 has 15 residues. CDR3 DNA: TGTGCCTGGAGTCCCGGGGACAGCAGCAATCAGCCCCAGCATTTT. It translates to CAWSPGDSSNQPQHF.

This sequence joins TRBV7-6 and TRBJ2-7; 9 nucleotides line up with TRBD2. With V trimmed by 0 bases and J by 1 base, 1 base remained unmatched. Germline V gene lookup returns CDR1 SGHVS and CDR2 FNYEAQ. The CDR3 sequence is 15 residues long. The CDR3 DNA follows: TGTGCCAGCAGCTTAGCGGCGGGAGGGTCCTACGAGCAGTACTTC. Amino acids: CASSLAAGGSYEQYF. Supplemented by reference TRBV7-6 and TRBJ2-7, the full variable domain reads GAGVSQSPRYKVTKRGQDVALRCDPISGHVSLYWYRQALGQGPEFLTYFNYEAQQDKSGLPNDRFSAERPEGSISTLTIQRTEQRDSAMYRCASSLAAGGSYEQYFGPGTRLTVT.

The table lists this clone with a count of one. This chain links TRBV19 with TRBJ1-2; no reliable D call. The CDR3 consists of 14 residues. Trimming removed 0 bases from V and 2 bases from J, with 7 bases in between. Germline V gene sequence: CDR1 LNHDA, CDR2 SQIVND (reference sequence). Here the CDR3 reads CASSIELMNYGYTF. CDR3 in DNA: TGTGCCAGTAGTATAGAACTGATGAACTATGGCTACACCTTC.

This rearrangement joins TRBV6-4 to TRBJ2-3; 11 positions agree with TRBD1. This CDR3 has 15 amino acids. CDR1 MRHNA and CDR2 SNTAGT come from the germline V gene. V was pared by 6 bases and J by 4 bases, with 6 bases of the junction left unmatched. The CDR3 region is CASSQDRGLADTQYF. The CDR3 coding sequence is TGTGCCAGCAGCCAGGACAGGGGGCTTGCAGATACGCAGTATTTT.

The chain combines TRBV6-5 with TRBJ2-7; weak D call: TRBD2 (6 bases). Looked up from germline, CDR1 is MNHEY and CDR2 is SVGAGI. Trimming stripped 4 bases from V and 3 bases from J, with 10 bases between. The CDR3 is 13 amino acids. The CDR3 sequence is CASSLTDYYEQYF. The DNA of the CDR3 is TGTGCCAGCAGTTTGACGGACTACTACGAGCAGTACTTC.

This chain connects TRBV9 to TRBJ2-2; 14 nucleotides agree with TRBD2. The CDR3 is 20 residues long. Germline V lookup: CDR1 SGDLS, CDR2 YYNGEE. With V trimmed by 1 base and J by 5 bases, 13 bases remained unmatched. The CDR3 loop is CASSVLTSRLAGGGTGELFF. The CDR3 bases are TGTGCCAGCAGCGTACTAACATCACGACTAGCGGGAGGGGGAACCGGGGAGCTGTTTTTT.

The chain links TRBV6-5 to TRBJ1-1, with D possibly being TRBD1 (5 bases). In germline, CDR1 is MNHEY, CDR2 SVGAGI. Trimming shortened V by 4 bases and J by 7 bases, and 7 bases separated the two germline ends. The CDR3 has 11 amino acids. For the CDR3, the DNA is TGTGCCAGCAGTTCAGGGAATGAAGCTTTCTTT. This codes for CASSSGNEAFF.

The chain employs TRBV2 and TRBJ1-4; D possibly corresponds to TRBD1 (5 bases). The germline gives CDR1 SNHLY, CDR2 FYNNEI. The CDR3 sequence is 10 residues long. The V gene lost 5 bases and the J gene lost 12 bases, with 7 bases spanning the gap. CDR3 DNA: TGTGCCAGCAGTTCGGGGGAACTGTTTTTT. Amino acid sequence: CASSSGELFF.

The table lists this clone with a count of one. V gene TRBV5-8 combines with J gene TRBJ1-5; the match to TRBD1 covers 9 bases. The CDR3 sequence is 15 residues long. Germline V gene lookup returns CDR1 SGHTS and CDR2 YDEGEE. Trimming cost V 0 bases and J 5 bases; bases outside gene matches: 3. CDR3 DNA sequence: TGTGCCAGCAGCTTGGACAGGGGGCGAGATCAGCCCCAGCATTTT. This codes for CASSLDRGRDQPQHF. The complete variable domain, with remaining parts taken from reference TRBV5-8 and TRBJ1-5, reads EAGVTQSPTHLIKTRGQQATLRCSPISGHTSVYWYQQALGLGLQFLLWYDEGEERNRGNFPPRFSGRQFPNYSSELNVNALELEDSALYLCASSLDRGRDQPQHFGDGTRLSIL.